This is a list of T cell receptor beta chains from one sample in a study of identical twins. TCRdb processed the 5' RACE reads anew with MiXCR; each CDR3 protein has one entry. The sample has some 790,000 distinct CDR3 sequences; about 20% are singletons. The same sample was also used in a study of T cells expressing NK-cell markers.

Sequencing was carried out using PBMCs. These receptors were taken from a woman younger than 30 in good health. The CDR3 runs from the conserved cysteine through the conserved F or W. The D gene is left open where the match is weak. Where a row states a size, it is once, few, many or the class of an expanded clone; other rows omit it.

>NA|TRBJ2-5|TRBD1|TRBV29-1
TGCAGCGTGCGACCGGGACAGGCCCCTCAAGAGACCCAGTACTTC
CSVRPGQAPQETQYF
>few|TRBJ2-7|NA|TRBV20-1
TGCAGTGCTAGTACAGGGATCTATTCCTACGAGCAGTACTTC
CSASTGIYSYEQYF
>NA|TRBJ2-2|NA|TRBV6-2/TRBV6-3
TGTGCCAGCATATCGGGCCGGGGCACCGGGGAGCTGTTTTTT
CASISGRGTGELFF
>NA|TRBJ2-3|TRBD2|TRBV20-1
TGCAGTGCTAAAACTAGCGGGGGGCGCACAGATACGCAGTATTTT
CSAKTSGGRTDTQYF
>NA|TRBJ1-6|NA|TRBV12-3/TRBV12-4
TGTGCCAGCAGACGAGAGGGGAGCTATAATTCACCCCTCCACTTT
CASRREGSYNSPLHF
>NA|TRBJ2-2|TRBD2|TRBV19
TGTGCCAGTAGTAAAAGCGGGAGGGCCATCGGGGAGCTGTTTTTT
CASSKSGRAIGELFF
>NA|TRBJ2-1|NA|TRBV5-1
TGCGCCAGCAGCTCTCGACAGGAGGATGACAATGAGCAGTTCTTC
CASSSRQEDDNEQFF
>NA|TRBJ2-1|TRBD1|TRBV10-3
TGTGCCACCAGCGCCGGGACAGGCACCTACAATGAGCAGTTCTTC
CATSAGTGTYNEQFF
>NA|TRBJ1-2|NA|TRBV5-6
TGTGCCAGCAGCAGCGCAGGCGACCATAACTATGGCTACACCTTC
CASSSAGDHNYGYTF
>NA|TRBJ2-5|NA|TRBV29-1
TGCAGCGTTGAAGGGGTAGGGGAGACCCAGTACTTC
CSVEGVGETQYF
>NA|TRBJ2-1|TRBD1|TRBV6-1
TGTGCCAGCAATAGACAGGGGGCTAACAATGAGCAGTTCTTC
CASNRQGANNEQFF
>NA|TRBJ2-1|TRBD2|TRBV11-1
TGTGCCAGCAGTCCCCGGACTAGCGGGAGCCCGCCGGGAGGTGAGCAGTTCTTC
CASSPRTSGSPPGGEQFF
>few|TRBJ2-7|NA|TRBV5-1
TGCGCCAGCAGCTTGGTAGGAGAAGCGACGGGAGAGCAGTACTTC
CASSLVGEATGEQYF
>few|TRBJ2-5|NA|TRBV20-1
TGCAGTGCTAGTGACCCGGGACTTAAAGAGACCCAGTACTTC
CSASDPGLKETQYF
>NA|TRBJ2-2|TRBD2|TRBV15
TGTGCCACCAGCAGAGCTACTAGCGGGGTCGGCGGGGAGCTGTTTTTT
CATSRATSGVGGELFF
>few|TRBJ2-7|TRBD1|TRBV18
TGTGCCAGCTCACAAGGGACAGGGAGCCACGAGCAGTACTTC
CASSQGTGSHEQYF
>NA|TRBJ2-7|NA|TRBV12-3/TRBV12-4
TGTGCCAGCATGTCCCTCCCCACGCGAAGCGAGCAGTACTTC
CASMSLPTRSEQYF
>NA|TRBJ2-5|NA|TRBV6-1
TGTGCCAGCAGTGAATCGGGTATCCAAGAGACCCAGTACTTC
CASSESGIQETQYF
>few|TRBJ2-7|TRBD2|TRBV5-8
TGTGCCAGCAGCTTGTTTTACGCTAGCGGGACGACCTACGAGCAGTACTTC
CASSLFYASGTTYEQYF
>NA|TRBJ2-1|NA|TRBV7-6
TGTGCCATCAAAGCGGGCTACAGCAATGAGCAGTTCTTC
CAIKAGYSNEQFF
>few|TRBJ2-5|NA|TRBV10-3
TGTGCCATCAGTGGTGGACAGTTTGAGGAGACCCAGTACTTC
CAISGGQFEETQYF
>NA|TRBJ2-7|NA|TRBV12-3/TRBV12-4
TGTGCCAGCAGTTTCTTGGGGAACGAGCAGTACTTC
CASSFLGNEQYF
>once|TRBJ2-7|TRBD1|TRBV6-2/TRBV6-3
TGTGCCAGCAGTTCCCCCCGGGACAGGGGGACCTACGAGCAGTACTTC
CASSSPRDRGTYEQYF
>NA|TRBJ1-4|TRBD1|TRBV20-1
TGCAGTGCTAGCCCCGGGACAGCCGCAGCTGAAAAACTGTTTTTT
CSASPGTAAAEKLFF
>NA|TRBJ2-2|NA|TRBV20-1
TGCAGTGCTAAATGGGGCGGCGGCACCGGGGAGCTGTTTTTT
CSAKWGGGTGELFF
>NA|TRBJ2-3|TRBD2|TRBV20-1
TGCAGTGTCCCCCTAACCTTAGCGGGAGCACCCCCAGATACGCAGTATTTT
CSVPLTLAGAPPDTQYF